This TCR beta chain was obtained from a study of T cells in pancreatic ductal adenocarcinoma. No neoadjuvant therapy was given to the selected pancreatic ductal adenocarcinoma patients before their surgery. This clone was recorded once. Its antigen remains unknown. Study-wide findings and caveats: Mean clonality was around 0.1 in tumors and 0.06 to 0.085 in blood, not significantly different. This surgical cohort overrepresents the minority presenting with early-stage disease. Unique clonotypes were 8 to 10-fold more numerous in blood than in tumor.

The protocol was immunoSEQ multiplex PCR, while the TCRdb copy is restricted to in-frame clones and leaves out a portion. The sample records under 15,000 clones, more than 80% being singletons. The TCR sequence derives from a human donor with pancreatic ductal adenocarcinoma. The sequencing input was PBMCs.

The CDR3: CASSQYETQYF. For the CDR3, the DNA is TGTGCCAGCAGCCAATACGAGACCCAGTACTTC. The chain joins TRBV6-5 to TRBJ2-5; D is undetermined. The CDR3 consists of 11 residues. The germline gives CDR1 MNHEY, CDR2 SVGAGI. Trimming took off 6 bases at V and 5 bases at J, with 7 bases between the two ends.